The 16 T cell receptor beta chains below were found in one sample sequenced in a study of blood T cell repertoires in COVID-19. Generated by immunoSEQ multiplex PCR, the TCRdb table keeps only in-frame clones and is missing some. The table records 80,000 to 90,000 clones, around 85% of them present only once. Sequencing used peripheral blood. The receptors come from a woman of 80 years or more with COVID-19, enrolled during active disease.

V and J are TRBV2 and TRBJ2-5; D possibly corresponds to TRBD1 (6 bases). CDR1 is SNHLY, CDR2 FYNNEI, per germline. V was pared by 2 bases and J by 14 bases, with 15 bases between. The CDR3 is 12 amino acids. This CDR3 is CASSETLQGTYF. The CDR3 bases are TGTGCCAGCAGTGAAACACTTCAGGGGACATACTTC. Supplemented by reference TRBV2 and TRBJ2-5, the full variable domain reads EPEVTQTPSHQVTQMGQEVILRCVPISNHLYFYWYRQILGQKVEFLVSFYNNEISEKSEIFDDQFSVERPDGSNFTLKIRSTKLEDSAMYFCASSETLQGTYFGPGTRLLVL.

The V call is TRBV27, the J call TRBJ2-5, with unresolved D. V was shortened by 0 bases and J by 0 bases, with 5 bases between the two germline ends. This CDR3 is 14 amino acids long. From germline, CDR1 is MNHEY and CDR2 SMNVEV (reference sequence). The chain's CDR3 is CASSLSRYQETQYF. DNA of the CDR3: TGTGCCAGCAGTTTATCCAGGTACCAAGAGACCCAGTACTTC.

CDR3 sequence reads: CSVEVGATGELFF. The DNA for the CDR3 is TGCAGCGTTGAAGTAGGGGCCACCGGGGAGCTGTTTTTT. The rearrangement uses TRBV29-1 and TRBJ2-2, with a tentative D call TRBD1 (5 bases). Germline-derived CDR1 and CDR2 are SQVTM and ANQGSEA. CDR3 length: 13 amino acids. The germline V and J ends were trimmed by 1 base and 4 bases, with 7 bases remaining between them.

This chain uses TRBV28 with TRBJ1-5, with D perhaps TRBD1 (5 bases). With 7 bases removed from V and 6 bases from J, the gap between germline ends came to 16 bases. In germline, CDR1 is MDHEN, CDR2 SYDVKM. The CDR3 has 14 amino acids. The CDR3 DNA is TGTGCCAGCATCCGGTTGGGGGGACTTCAGCCCCAGCATTTT. This translates into CASIRLGGLQPQHF.

This clone was counted a few times. The V call is TRBV18, the J call TRBJ1-2; a possible D gene is TRBD1 (5 bases). CDR1 KGHSH and CDR2 LQKENI come from the germline V gene. The V end was cut by 2 bases, the J end by 0 bases, with 10 bases between. CDR3 length equals 15 residues. DNA of the CDR3: TGTGCCAGCTCACCAATACAGGACACTAACTATGGCTACACCTTC. This gives the protein CASSPIQDTNYGYTF.

The rearrangement uses TRBV2 and TRBJ1-2; D gene uncertain. The V and J ends lost 5 bases and 4 bases respectively, with 14 bases between them. The CDR3 totals 14 residues. Germline V gives CDR1 SNHLY, CDR2 FYNNEI. The DNA for the CDR3 is TGTGCCAGCAGTAGGCTAAGGGAGGGCTATGGCTACACCTTC. Its translation: CASSRLREGYGYTF.

This chain links TRBV7-3 with TRBJ2-7; maybe TRBD2 (6 bases). The CDR3 extends over 15 amino acids. Trimming removed 3 bases at V and 2 bases at J, with 14 bases between. CDR1 is SGHTA and CDR2 is FQGTGA in the germline V gene. In DNA form, the CDR3 reads TGTGCCAGCAGCTTCTCTAGCGAGGGAGCCTACGAGCAGTACTTC. It yields the protein CASSFSSEGAYEQYF.

The rearrangement joins TRBV29-1 to TRBJ2-1; 8 bases agree with TRBD2. Per germline, CDR1 SQVTM and CDR2 ANQGSEA. The CDR3 is 15 amino acids. Trimming removed 4 bases from V and 3 bases from J; junction bases left unmatched: 8. The CDR3 sequence: CSVVKLAGYYNEQFF. The CDR3 DNA follows: TGCAGCGTTGTTAAGCTAGCGGGTTACTACAATGAGCAGTTCTTC.

The rearrangement links TRBV5-1 to TRBJ2-7; 8 bases match TRBD2. The junction had 9 bases not matched to a gene; V was cut back by 4 bases and J by 3 bases. The CDR3 length is 15 residues. Germline V lookup: CDR1 SGHRS, CDR2 YFSETQ. The CDR3 bases are TGCGCCAGCAGCCCGTCCCTAGCGGGTGACTACGAGCAGTACTTC. Its protein is CASSPSLAGDYEQYF.

This clone was found a few times. The rearrangement uses TRBV29-1 and TRBJ2-7; D is possibly TRBD1 (5 bases). This CDR3 is built from 15 residues. The V end was cut by 0 bases, the J end by 0 bases, with 12 bases between. Per germline, CDR1 SQVTM and CDR2 ANQGSEA. The CDR3, as DNA: TGCAGCGTTGAAGAACCTGGGGCGAACTCCTACGAGCAGTACTTC. Translating it yields CSVEEPGANSYEQYF.

This chain uses TRBV30 with TRBJ1-3; D is ambiguous. The CDR3 is made up of 15 amino acids. CDR1 and CDR2 from the germline V gene are GTSNPN and SVGIG (reference sequence). V was shortened by 0 bases and J by 0 bases, with 9 bases between the two germline ends. Here the CDR3 DNA reads TGTGCCTGGAGTGTAAGAGCGAGCTCTGGAAACACCATATATTTT. Translated, it gives CAWSVRASSGNTIYF.

This sequence joins TRBV7-8 and TRBJ2-1; a weak D match, TRBD1 (6 bases). CDR3 length equals 12 residues. V lost 5 bases and J 8 bases, leaving 10 bases between the germline ends. The germline gives CDR1 SGHVS, CDR2 FQNEAQ. CDR3 sequence reads: CASSRWGHEQFF. The CDR3 region has the DNA TGTGCCAGCAGCCGCTGGGGGCATGAGCAGTTCTTC.

This chain joins TRBV27 and TRBJ1-5, with D maybe TRBD1 (5 bases). V gave up 3 bases and J gave up 1 base, with 10 bases separating them. The length of the CDR3 is 15 residues. The germline V gene encodes CDR1 MNHEY and CDR2 SMNVEV (reference sequence). The CDR3 DNA sequence: TGTGCCAGCAGTTTTGTGGGGCCCAGCAATCAGCCCCAGCATTTT. This gives the protein CASSFVGPSNQPQHF.

The gene calls are TRBV2 and TRBJ1-4; tentative D call: TRBD1 (6 bases). V was clipped by 5 bases and J by 7 bases, with 14 bases between them. Germline V gives CDR1 SNHLY, CDR2 FYNNEI. The CDR3 consists of 14 residues. CDR3 in DNA: TGTGCCAGCAGTTCCCAGGGGCTGGGTGAAAAACTGTTTTTT. Translation: CASSSQGLGEKLFF.

The chain links TRBV5-8 to TRBJ1-5, with D perhaps matching TRBD1 (6 bases). V shed 3 bases and J shed 5 bases, with 21 bases lying between them. CDR1 is SGHTS, CDR2 YDEGEE, per germline. The CDR3 runs to 17 residues. CDR3 bases: TGTGCCAGCAGCTATCCGACAGGCGTCTCGATTTATCAGCCCCAGCATTTT. It translates to CASSYPTGVSIYQPQHF.

This chain uses TRBV5-4 with TRBJ2-1; D possibly corresponds to TRBD2 (6 bases). V was clipped by 0 bases and J by 10 bases, with 17 bases between them. The CDR3 sequence is 15 residues long. The germline V gene encodes CDR1 SGHNT and CDR2 YYREEE (reference sequence). In nucleotides, the CDR3 is TGTGCCAGCAGCTTGGATGTAGCGGCGCTTGAAGAGCAGTTCTTC. It encodes CASSLDVAALEEQFF.